A selection of T cell receptor beta chains follows, all from one sample in a study of regulatory T cells in long-lasting Graves disease. TCRdb fed the multiplex PCR reads into MiXCR, producing one record per CDR3 protein. The table includes some 600,000 distinct CDR3 sequences, 15% to 20% detected once. These data were also reused for a study on T cells in Graves' hyperthyroidism and ophthalmopathy.

Sequences were derived from peripheral blood mononuclear cells (PBMCs), sampled at new diagnosis, from a patient treated with antithyroid drugs. These receptor sequences come from a man aged 18 to 30 with Graves disease. The CDR3 runs from the conserved cysteine through the conserved F or W. D genes are given only for firm matches. Clone size is given for some rows only: seen once, a few or many times, or a class if the clone is expanded.

D gene	V gene	J gene	clone size	CDR3 protein	CDR3 DNA
NA	TRBV15	TRBJ2-2	many	CATSRGLGRTNTGELFF	TGTGCCACCAGCAGAGGCTTAGGCAGGACAAACACCGGGGAGCTGTTTTTT
NA	TRBV29-1	TRBJ2-3	NA	CSVGTADTQYF	TGCAGCGTAGGGACGGCAGATACGCAGTATTTT
NA	TRBV7-6	TRBJ2-1	NA	CASSLTIGGGSYNEQFF	TGTGCCAGCAGCTTGACGATCGGGGGAGGATCCTACAATGAGCAGTTCTTC
TRBD1	TRBV27	TRBJ2-7	many	CASSSSYRGHEQYF	TGTGCCAGCAGTTCCAGCTACAGGGGCCACGAGCAGTACTTC
NA	TRBV9	TRBJ2-1	few	CASSVVTSSEQFF	TGTGCCAGCAGCGTAGTAACTAGTTCTGAGCAGTTCTTC
NA	TRBV4-2	TRBJ1-4	NA	CASGGGGGHNEKLFF	TGTGCCAGCGGGGGCGGGGGGGGCCATAATGAAAAACTGTTTTTT
NA	TRBV13	TRBJ2-2	NA	CASSPGPTAGELFF	TGTGCCAGCAGCCCGGGACCGACGGCCGGGGAGCTGTTTTTT
NA	TRBV28	TRBJ1-5	many	CASSLPDSTRPPESFYQPQHF	TGTGCCAGCAGTTTACCCGACAGCACACGCCCCCCAGAGTCCTTCTATCAGCCCCAGCATTTT
NA	TRBV19	TRBJ2-2	few	CASSIDWTMNTGELFF	TGTGCCAGTAGTATAGATTGGACAATGAACACCGGGGAGCTGTTTTTT
NA	TRBV6-2/TRBV6-3	TRBJ1-3	once	CASSAPGNTIYF	TGTGCCAGCAGTGCCCCTGGAAACACCATATATTTT
NA	TRBV28	TRBJ1-2	many	CASRRPGANYGYTF	TGTGCCAGCAGACGCCCAGGGGCGAACTATGGCTACACCTTC
TRBD2	TRBV20-1	TRBJ2-1	NA	CSASLTSGRGEQFF	TGCAGTGCCTCGTTGACTAGCGGGAGAGGTGAGCAGTTCTTC
NA	TRBV3-1	TRBJ1-5	NA	CASSQRSTQPQHF	TGTGCCAGCAGCCAACGTTCCACGCAGCCCCAGCATTTT
TRBD2	TRBV14	TRBJ2-7	NA	CASSQETSGSDEQYF	TGTGCCAGCAGCCAAGAAACTAGCGGGAGCGACGAGCAGTACTTC
TRBD1	TRBV28	TRBJ1-1	many	CASRLPTGATTEAFF	TGTGCCAGCAGGTTACCGACAGGGGCGACCACTGAAGCTTTCTTT
NA	TRBV5-1	TRBJ1-2	few	CASRDEANYGYTF	TGCGCCAGCAGAGACGAAGCTAACTATGGCTACACCTTC
NA	TRBV6-2/TRBV6-3	TRBJ2-2	NA	CASSYSWNTGELFF	TGTGCCAGCAGTTACTCGTGGAACACCGGGGAGCTGTTTTTT
NA	TRBV29-1	TRBJ2-7	many	CSVESSNYEQYF	TGCAGCGTTGAGTCTAGCAACTACGAGCAGTACTTC
TRBD2	TRBV10-3	TRBJ2-1	many	CAISPASSGRQGEQFF	TGTGCCATCAGTCCCGCGTCTAGCGGGAGACAGGGTGAGCAGTTCTTC
TRBD1	TRBV2	TRBJ2-3	many	CASSPRDRVVTDTQYF	TGTGCCAGCAGCCCCAGGGACAGGGTCGTCACAGATACGCAGTATTTT